This TCR beta chain was sequenced during a study of CD8 T cells in Susac syndrome. Study findings and constraints: In its TCR sequencing and HLA analysis, the study acknowledged that the number of individuals was relatively small.

TCR beta from blood CD8+ and CD4+ T cells was sequenced. Germline CDR1 DFQATT, CDR2 SNEGSKA (reference sequence). With 6 bases removed from V and 4 bases from J, the gap between germline ends came to 33 bases. The CDR3 has 19 amino acids. Random hexamers were used to reverse transcribe roughly 0.45 to 1 ug of RNA. A multiplex approach, immunoSEQ multiplex PCR, amplified TCR beta CDR3 across 54 Vbeta and 13 Jbeta. TCRdb recomputed calls from the immunoSEQ multiplex PCR reads with MiXCR, one row per CDR3 protein. The sample yields fewer than 80,000 distinct CDR3 sequences, over 85% seen once. In the case of this clonotype: What it binds is unknown.

This receptor was identified in a human donor with multiple sclerosis. The V and J genes are TRBV20-1 and TRBJ1-2; D is ambiguous. Sequencing used CD8+ T cells from PBMCs. CDR3 region: CSAILVATSLRAWGYGYTF. DNA of the CDR3: TGCAGTGCAATTTTGGTCGCCACCTCCCTTCGGGCCTGGGGCTATGGCTACACCTTC.